This T cell receptor (beta chain) is from a study of OX40 agonist ivuxolimab in advanced cancers. Study-level background: Each patient was given ivuxolimab into a vein every 2 weeks, at 0.01 to 10 mg/kg. Dose-escalation patients had hepatocellular carcinoma, melanoma, renal cell or head and neck cancer.

Sequenced by immunoSEQ multiplex PCR; TCRdb stores in-frame clones only, minus some. The table records some 30,000 clones, over 65% of them present only once. The CDR3 consists of 13 residues. Germline lookup yields CDR1 SGHTA and CDR2 FQGNSA. The germline V and J ends were trimmed by 5 bases and 2 bases, with 9 bases remaining between them. In the case of this clone: Its antigen remains unknown.

General study points: Compared with CD4+, CD8+ T cells on average had more expanded clones.

Sampled blood was obtained at baseline, cycle 4 day 1, and cycle 7 day 1. The gene calls are TRBV7-2 and TRBJ1-1; D is undetermined. The sequencing used CD4+ or CD8+ T cells sorted from blood, collected in a trial of the OX40 agonist ivuxolimab. This TCR derives from an adult with an advanced solid tumor such as melanoma, head and neck, liver or kidney cancer. The CDR3: CASSHVVNTEAFF. CDR3 in DNA: TGTGCCAGCAGCCACGTGGTCAACACTGAAGCTTTCTTT.